The T cell receptor beta chain under discussion was sequenced for a study of blood T cell repertoires in COVID-19. This CDR3 region has 12 residues. The germline V gene has CDR1 LNHDA and CDR2 SQIVND (reference sequence). Trimming took 5 bases from V and 7 from J, leaving 9 bases between them. Per the authors' pipeline: Reference gene primer amplification gave nucleated cell count estimates. The repertoire was sequenced with immunoSEQ multiplex PCR; TCRdb's copy has only in-frame clones and lacks some. Clone size and V and J calls were adopted from that table, with D and trimming inferred from the DNA. The sample has under 300,000 clones; 88% are singletons.

The sequence was collected from a woman between 25 and 40 years old who had recovered from COVID-19. The chain is built from TRBV19 and TRBJ1-3; TRBD1 might be the D (5 bases). Sequenced sample: PBMCs or T cells enriched from blood (not recorded which). As DNA, the CDR3 is TGTGCCAGTAGTCCCGCAGGGAACACCATATATTTT. It specifies CASSPAGNTIYF.